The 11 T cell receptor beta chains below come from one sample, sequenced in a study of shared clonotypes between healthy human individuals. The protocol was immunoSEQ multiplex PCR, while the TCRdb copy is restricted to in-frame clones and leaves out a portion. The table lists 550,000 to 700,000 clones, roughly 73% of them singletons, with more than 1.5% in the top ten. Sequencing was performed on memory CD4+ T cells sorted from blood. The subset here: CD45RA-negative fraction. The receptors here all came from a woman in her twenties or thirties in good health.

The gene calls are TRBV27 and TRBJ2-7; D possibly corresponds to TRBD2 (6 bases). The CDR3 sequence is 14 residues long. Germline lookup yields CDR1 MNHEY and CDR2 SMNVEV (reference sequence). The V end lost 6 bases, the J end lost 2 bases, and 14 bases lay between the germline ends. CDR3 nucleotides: TGTGCCAGCAGGGACTACAGTACAACCTACGAGCAGTACTTC. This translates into CASRDYSTTYEQYF.

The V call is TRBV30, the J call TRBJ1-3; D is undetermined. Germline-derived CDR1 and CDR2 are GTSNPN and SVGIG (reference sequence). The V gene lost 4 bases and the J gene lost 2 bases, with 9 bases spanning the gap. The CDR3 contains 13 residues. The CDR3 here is CAWTNVAGNTIYF. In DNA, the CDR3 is TGTGCCTGGACGAATGTTGCTGGAAACACCATATATTTT.

In DNA form, the CDR3 reads TGTGCCAGCAGTTTGTTTGCAGGGGTTAGCAATCAGCCCCAGCATTTT. Its protein product is CASSLFAGVSNQPQHF. V and J are TRBV27 and TRBJ1-5, with D possibly TRBD1 on 6 matching bases. Germline V CDR1 and CDR2: MNHEY, SMNVEV (reference sequence). V lost 3 bases to trimming and J lost 0 bases, with 12 bases between them. The CDR3 covers 16 residues.

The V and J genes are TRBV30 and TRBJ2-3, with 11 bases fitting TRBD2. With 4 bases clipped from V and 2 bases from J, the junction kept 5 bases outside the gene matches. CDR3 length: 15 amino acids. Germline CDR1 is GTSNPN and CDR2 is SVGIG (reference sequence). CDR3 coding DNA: TGTGCCTGGACAGGGACTAGCGGCTACACAGATACGCAGTATTTT. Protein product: CAWTGTSGYTDTQYF. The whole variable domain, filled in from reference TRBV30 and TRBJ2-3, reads SQTIHQWPATLVQPVGSPLSLECTVEGTSNPNLYWYRQAAGRGLQLLFYSVGIGQISSEVPQNLSASRPQDRQFILSSKKLLLSDSGFYLCAWTGTSGYTDTQYFGPGTRLTVL.

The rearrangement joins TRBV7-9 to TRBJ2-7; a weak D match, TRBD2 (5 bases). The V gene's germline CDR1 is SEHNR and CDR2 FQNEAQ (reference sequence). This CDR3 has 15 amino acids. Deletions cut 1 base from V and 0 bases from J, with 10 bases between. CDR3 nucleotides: TGTGCCAGCAGCTTAGGGACTGACGGCTCCTACGAGCAGTACTTC. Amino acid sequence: CASSLGTDGSYEQYF.

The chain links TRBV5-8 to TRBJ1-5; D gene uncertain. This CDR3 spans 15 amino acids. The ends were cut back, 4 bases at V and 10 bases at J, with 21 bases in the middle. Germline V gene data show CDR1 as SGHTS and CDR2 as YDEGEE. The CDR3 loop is CASSRGEGARGPQHF. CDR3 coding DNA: TGTGCCAGCAGCCGGGGAGAGGGAGCCCGTGGACCCCAGCATTTT.

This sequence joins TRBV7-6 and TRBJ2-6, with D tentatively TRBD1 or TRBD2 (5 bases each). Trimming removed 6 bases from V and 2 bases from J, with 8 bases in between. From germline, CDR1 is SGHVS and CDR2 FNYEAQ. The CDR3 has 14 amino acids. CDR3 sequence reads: CASRRGAGANVLTF. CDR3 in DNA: TGTGCCAGCAGACGAGGGGCTGGGGCCAACGTCCTGACTTTC.

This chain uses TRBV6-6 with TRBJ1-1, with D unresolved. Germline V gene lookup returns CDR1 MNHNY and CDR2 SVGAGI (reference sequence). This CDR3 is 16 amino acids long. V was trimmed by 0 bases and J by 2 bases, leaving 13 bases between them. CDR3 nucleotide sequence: TGTGCCAGCAGTTACTCGAGTATGGGAGCTAACACTGAAGCTTTCTTT. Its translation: CASSYSSMGANTEAFF.

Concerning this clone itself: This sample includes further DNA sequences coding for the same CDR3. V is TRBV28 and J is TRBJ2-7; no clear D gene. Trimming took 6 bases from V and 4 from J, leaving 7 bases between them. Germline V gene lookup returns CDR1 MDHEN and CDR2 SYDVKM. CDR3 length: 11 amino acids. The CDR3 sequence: CASSQRYEQYF. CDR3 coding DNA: TGTGCCAGCAGCCAGAGGTACGAGCAGTACTTC.

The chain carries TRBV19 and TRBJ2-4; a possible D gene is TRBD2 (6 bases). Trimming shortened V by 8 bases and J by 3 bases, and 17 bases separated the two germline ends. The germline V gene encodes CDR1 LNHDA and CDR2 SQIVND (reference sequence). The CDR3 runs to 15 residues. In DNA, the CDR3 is TGTGCCAGTTCCGGGACTCCTCCTGGCAAAAACATTCAGTACTTC. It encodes CASSGTPPGKNIQYF.

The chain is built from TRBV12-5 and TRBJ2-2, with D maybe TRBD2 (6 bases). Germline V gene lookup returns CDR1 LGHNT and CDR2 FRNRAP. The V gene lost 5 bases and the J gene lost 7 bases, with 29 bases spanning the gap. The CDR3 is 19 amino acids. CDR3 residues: CASGPQQGVGREYIGELFF. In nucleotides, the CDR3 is TGTGCTAGTGGTCCCCAGCAAGGGGTGGGCCGGGAGTATATCGGGGAGCTGTTTTTT.